Described below is a single T cell receptor (beta chain) sequence and its context. Clones were sequenced by immunoSEQ multiplex PCR, and TCRdb holds only the in-frame ones, with some missing. The sample includes under 130,000 clones, roughly 87% of them seen just once. CDR1 and CDR2 from the germline V gene are SEHNR and FQNEAQ (reference sequence). The CDR3 contains 15 residues. The ends were cut back, 2 bases at V and 11 bases at J, with 19 bases in the middle. The sample originates from a study of PD-1 blockade in classical Hodgkin lymphoma. This sample's time point: cycle 4 day 1 (C4D1), after 6 weeks of nivolumab. All the patients suffered relapse after autologous stem cell transplantation, and brentuximab vedotin exposure differed.

The sequence derives from a human donor with classical Hodgkin lymphoma. This rearrangement joins TRBV7-9 to TRBJ2-4; weak D call: TRBD2 (6 bases). This material consisted of peripheral blood mononuclear cells (PBMCs), taken before the fourth cycle of nivolumab. The CDR3 nucleotides are TGTGCCAGCAGCTTATACTTTAGACTAGTTAAAGTTCAGTACTTC. Its protein product is CASSLYFRLVKVQYF.